This is a list of T cell receptor beta chains from one sample in a study of cytomegalovirus exposure and HLA in healthy donors. The data were produced by immunoSEQ multiplex PCR, yet TCRdb's version contains in-frame clones alone and is incomplete. Of about 110,000 clones listed, 82% are singletons. The sample taken for sequencing was PBMCs. Receptor source: a man aged 25 to 40 in good health and CMV-seropositive. Each CDR3 is given with its conserved first and last residue. The D gene is left open where the match is weak. Some rows have no size entry. The others give once, few or many, or a class for an expanded clone.

cdr3_aa cdr3_nt v_call d_call cdr3_length j_call clone_size
CASRTHSYVGSPSGANVLTF TGCGCCAGCAGAACCCATTCTTATGTCGGGTCTCCCTCTGGGGCCAACGTCCTGACTTTC TRBV5-1 . 20 TRBJ2-6 .
CASRRGQATEQYF TGTGCCAGCAGGAGGGGACAGGCGACCGAGCAGTACTTC TRBV6-1 TRBD1 13 TRBJ2-7 .
CASSLAGGPNEQFF TGTGCCAGCAGCTTAGCGGGAGGGCCTAATGAGCAGTTCTTC TRBV7-2 TRBD2 14 TRBJ2-1 .
CASSWQGADTGELFF TGTGCCAGCAGCTGGCAGGGGGCTGACACCGGGGAGCTGTTTTTT TRBV11-2 TRBD1 15 TRBJ2-2 .
CASSSPRNYGYTF TGTGCCAGCAGCTCACCTCGGAACTATGGCTACACCTTC TRBV11-2 . 13 TRBJ1-2 .
CASSETGEKNTEAFF TGTGCCAGCAGCGAAACAGGGGAGAAGAACACTGAAGCTTTCTTT TRBV9 TRBD1 15 TRBJ1-1 .
CASSSTGGSGYTF TGCGCCAGCAGTTCAACAGGGGGCAGTGGCTACACCTTC TRBV5-1 TRBD1 13 TRBJ1-2 once
CASSVGGGTYEQYF TGTGCCAGCAGCGTAGGGGGGGGAACCTACGAGCAGTACTTC TRBV9 TRBD2 14 TRBJ2-7 .
CATSRRARGSHTGELFF TGTGCCACCAGCAGACGAGCACGAGGATCCCACACCGGGGAGCTGTTTTTT TRBV15 . 17 TRBJ2-2 .
CAIKGAGQILNYGYTF TGTGCCATCAAAGGCGCAGGCCAAATCCTTAACTATGGCTACACCTTC TRBV10-3 . 16 TRBJ1-2 .
CASSQTAGTGGGSTGELFF TGTGCCAGCAGCCAAACTGCCGGGACAGGGGGCGGAAGCACCGGGGAGCTGTTTTTT TRBV9 TRBD1 19 TRBJ2-2 .
CATTPERGRTDTQYF TGTGCCACAACCCCAGAGCGGGGGAGGACAGATACGCAGTATTTT TRBV28 TRBD2 15 TRBJ2-3 .
CASSQENVGPGNEQFF TGCGCCAGCAGCCAAGAGAACGTGGGTCCGGGGAATGAGCAGTTCTTC TRBV4-1 . 16 TRBJ2-1 .
CASRGPSEAFF TGTGCCAGCAGAGGCCCTAGTGAAGCTTTCTTT TRBV6-5 . 11 TRBJ1-1 .
CASSLGGFPTEAFF TGTGCCAGCAGTTTAGGAGGGTTCCCCACCGAAGCTTTCTTT TRBV28 . 14 TRBJ1-1 once
CASSLGAGYEQYF TGTGCCAGCAGCTTAGGGGCAGGGTACGAGCAGTACTTC TRBV7-2 . 13 TRBJ2-7 few
CASSPIDTQGDTQYF TGTGCCAGCAGCCCGATCGATACACAGGGGGATACGCAGTATTTT TRBV5-6 TRBD1 15 TRBJ2-3 few
CASSSQGAADTQYF TGTGCCAGCAGCAGCCAGGGGGCTGCAGATACGCAGTATTTT TRBV2 TRBD1 14 TRBJ2-3 .
CAWSDMVWSSDTQYF TGTGCCTGGAGTGACATGGTTTGGAGTTCCGATACGCAGTATTTT TRBV30 . 15 TRBJ2-3 .
CASSLEGGYEQYF TGCGCCAGCAGCTTGGAGGGAGGCTACGAGCAGTACTTC TRBV5-1 . 13 TRBJ2-7 .
CASSLGGTGNTRYF TGTGCCAGCAGCCTAGGGGGTACTGGAAACACCAGATATTTT TRBV5-6 . 14 TRBJ1-3 .
CASSAGQGSSYEQYF TGTGCCAGCAGCGCTGGACAGGGATCCTCCTACGAGCAGTACTTC TRBV9 TRBD1 15 TRBJ2-7 .
CASSIGQGVTSPLHF TGTGCCAGCAGTATCGGACAGGGCGTGACCTCACCCCTCCACTTT TRBV27 TRBD1 15 TRBJ1-6 .
CAWSVWRHSYNEQFF TGTGCCTGGAGTGTTTGGCGGCACTCCTACAATGAGCAGTTCTTC TRBV30 . 15 TRBJ2-1 .
CASSGRGPSYNSPLHF TGCGCCAGCAGCGGGAGGGGACCCTCCTATAATTCACCCCTCCACTTT TRBV5-1 . 16 TRBJ1-6 .
CASSRTGVSNQPQHF TGTGCCAGCAGTCGGACAGGGGTGAGCAATCAGCCCCAGCATTTT TRBV6-6 TRBD1 15 TRBJ1-5 .
CSAGQETTSTDTQYF TGCAGCGCGGGACAGGAAACAACTAGCACAGATACGCAGTATTTT TRBV29-1 TRBD1 15 TRBJ2-3 .
CASSESLAGVTDTQYF TGCGCCAGCAGTGAATCACTAGCGGGAGTAACAGATACGCAGTATTTT TRBV10-1 TRBD2 16 TRBJ2-3 .
CASSLDARGGYTF TGCGCCAGCAGCTTGGATGCCAGGGGTGGCTACACCTTC TRBV5-1 . 13 TRBJ1-2 .
CASSEQGSNYGYTF TGTGCCAGCAGTGAGCAGGGGTCTAACTATGGCTACACCTTC TRBV6-1 . 14 TRBJ1-2 once
CASRGTSADTQYF TGTGCCAGCAGGGGGACTAGCGCGGATACGCAGTATTTT TRBV13 TRBD2 13 TRBJ2-3 .
CASAGGVTSTDTQYF TGTGCCAGCGCGGGGGGGGTTACTAGCACAGATACGCAGTATTTT TRBV9 TRBD2 15 TRBJ2-3 .
CASSMGGWRESPRELFF TGTGCCAGTAGTATGGGAGGATGGCGGGAGTCCCCCCGGGAGCTGTTTTTT TRBV19 TRBD2 17 TRBJ2-2 .
CAGSLGGGRETQYF TGTGCCGGCAGCTTAGGAGGTGGAAGGGAGACCCAGTACTTC TRBV7-9 . 14 TRBJ2-5 few
CASSEFRSYNEQFF TGTGCCAGCAGTGAATTTCGGAGTTACAATGAGCAGTTCTTC TRBV6-1 . 14 TRBJ2-1 .
CASSPRERGETQYF TGCGCCAGCAGCCCCAGAGAGAGAGGGGAGACCCAGTACTTC TRBV5-1 . 14 TRBJ2-5 .
CAISDLGGGYGYTF TGTGCCATCAGTGATTTGGGGGGAGGCTATGGCTACACCTTC TRBV10-3 . 14 TRBJ1-2 .
CASSLGTGKGKTQYF TGTGCCAGCAGCTTAGGGACAGGGAAAGGAAAGACCCAGTACTTC TRBV7-9 TRBD1 15 TRBJ2-5 .
CASSATGFSQPQHF TGTGCCAGCAGCGCAACAGGGTTTAGTCAGCCCCAGCATTTT TRBV6-4 . 14 TRBJ1-5 .
CASSSRLTFGYTF TGTGCCAGCAGCTCACGACTGACCTTTGGCTACACCTTC TRBV11-2 . 13 TRBJ1-2 .
CASRFSGSISSPLHF TGTGCCAGCAGATTCTCAGGTTCCATTAGTTCACCCCTCCACTTT TRBV28 . 15 TRBJ1-6 .
CATSSLGGQPQHF TGTGCCACCAGCAGTCTAGGGGGACAGCCCCAGCATTTT TRBV15 . 13 TRBJ1-5 .
CASSLEGQSSYNEQFF TGCGCCAGCAGCTTGGAGGGACAGAGCTCCTACAATGAGCAGTTCTTC TRBV5-1 TRBD1 16 TRBJ2-1 .
CASSLGGTSLNTGELFF TGCGCCAGCAGCTTGGGGGGGACTAGCCTGAACACCGGGGAGCTGTTTTTT TRBV5-1 TRBD2 17 TRBJ2-2 .
CAWGTGPDVEAFF TGTGCCTGGGGGACTGGCCCCGATGTAGAAGCTTTCTTT TRBV30 . 13 TRBJ1-1 .
CASSFSHTDTQYF TGTGCCAGCAGCTTTAGTCACACAGATACGCAGTATTTT TRBV7-3 . 13 TRBJ2-3 .
CAIIRTGSSEGYTF TGTGCCATCATACGGACAGGGTCTTCGGAGGGCTACACCTTC TRBV28 TRBD1 14 TRBJ1-2 .
CASGRLKTSTDTQYF TGTGCCAGCGGTCGACTCAAAACTAGCACAGATACGCAGTATTTT TRBV27 . 15 TRBJ2-3 .
CASSLGRGRNQPQHF TGTGCCAGCAGCTTAGGCAGGGGGCGCAATCAGCCCCAGCATTTT TRBV7-8 TRBD1 15 TRBJ1-5 .
CASSPEAGLRGYTF TGCGCCAGCAGCCCCGAGGCAGGGCTACGTGGCTACACCTTC TRBV5-1 . 14 TRBJ1-2 .
CASSVTSGGTDTQYF TGTGCCAGCAGTGTAACTAGCGGGGGCACAGATACGCAGTATTTT TRBV6-1 TRBD2 15 TRBJ2-3 few
CASSARQGPGNTIYF TGTGCCAGCAGCGCACGACAGGGCCCTGGAAACACCATATATTTT TRBV9 TRBD1 15 TRBJ1-3 .
CASSQDHNQPQHF TGTGCCAGCAGCCAAGACCACAATCAGCCCCAGCATTTT TRBV4-2 . 13 TRBJ1-5 .
CASSQDPPQLDGYTF TGTGCCAGCAGCCAAGATCCCCCACAGCTGGATGGCTACACCTTC TRBV4-2 . 15 TRBJ1-2 .
CASSLVQAGGLDTQYF TGTGCCAGCAGCTTAGTTCAAGCGGGGGGGCTAGATACGCAGTATTTT TRBV13 TRBD2 16 TRBJ2-3 .